These T cell receptor beta chains were read from a single sample in a study of STAT5B mutations in CD4+ large granular lymphocyte leukemia. Measured with immunoSEQ multiplex PCR; TCRdb has only the in-frame clones, and not every one. The top ten hold about 4.6% of the sample, which has approximately 30,000 clones, approximately 80% seen once. Sequenced input: CD4+ T cells from blood buffy coats. The receptors here all came from a human donor in good health. Each CDR3 is given with its conserved first and last residue. A D gene is named only where the DNA matches it firmly. The size field is filled for only some rows; it gives once, few, many or a size class.

d_call: .
v_call: TRBV7-9
clone_size: once
j_call: TRBJ1-2
cdr3_nt: TGTGCCAGCAGCTTAGCGGGTCAGAATGGCTACACCTTC
cdr3_aa: CASSLAGQNGYTF

d_call: .
v_call: TRBV19
clone_size: once
j_call: TRBJ1-4
cdr3_nt: TGTGCCAGTAGTAATGACGACGGATCTGAAAAACTGTTTTTT
cdr3_aa: CASSNDDGSEKLFF

d_call: TRBD2
v_call: TRBV27
clone_size: .
j_call: TRBJ2-5
cdr3_nt: TGTGCCAGCAGCAGTTTAAGGGGGATACTTAGCGGGAGGGGGTGGGAGACCCAGTACTTC
cdr3_aa: CASSSLRGILSGRGWETQYF

d_call: TRBD2
v_call: TRBV11-2
clone_size: .
j_call: TRBJ2-7
cdr3_nt: TGTGCCAGCAGTTCCGGGACTAGAGACTACGAGCAGTACTTC
cdr3_aa: CASSSGTRDYEQYF

d_call: .
v_call: TRBV10-2
clone_size: few
j_call: TRBJ1-4
cdr3_nt: TGCGCCAGCAGGATGGCCGGTGGTGAAAAACTGTTTTTT
cdr3_aa: CASRMAGGEKLFF

d_call: .
v_call: TRBV19
clone_size: .
j_call: TRBJ2-7
cdr3_nt: TGTGCCAGTAGAAGACAGGTTTCCTACGAGCAGTACTTC
cdr3_aa: CASRRQVSYEQYF

d_call: TRBD2
v_call: TRBV10-3
clone_size: .
j_call: TRBJ2-1
cdr3_nt: TGTGCCATCAGTGAAGTCGCGGGAGCCTACAATGAGCAGTTCTTC
cdr3_aa: CAISEVAGAYNEQFF

d_call: .
v_call: TRBV11-2
clone_size: .
j_call: TRBJ2-5
cdr3_nt: TGTGCCAGCAGCCCGACCACCTGGGAGACCCAGTACTTC
cdr3_aa: CASSPTTWETQYF

d_call: .
v_call: TRBV28
clone_size: .
j_call: TRBJ2-5
cdr3_nt: TGTGCCAGCACCACCTCCCCCGGGACCGTCTCCCAAGAGACCCAGTACTTC
cdr3_aa: CASTTSPGTVSQETQYF

d_call: TRBD2
v_call: TRBV11-2
clone_size: .
j_call: TRBJ2-1
cdr3_nt: TGTGCCAGCAGCCCCACTCGACTAGCTAATATCAATGAGCAGTTCTTC
cdr3_aa: CASSPTRLANINEQFF

d_call: .
v_call: TRBV28
clone_size: .
j_call: TRBJ2-7
cdr3_nt: TGTGCCAGCCGGGGAGGGGGCCCCTACGAGCAGTACTTC
cdr3_aa: CASRGGGPYEQYF

d_call: .
v_call: TRBV28
clone_size: once
j_call: TRBJ2-7
cdr3_nt: TGTGCCACCTCAGACGGGATACGGTACTACGAGCAGTACTTC
cdr3_aa: CATSDGIRYYEQYF

d_call: TRBD2
v_call: TRBV6-5
clone_size: .
j_call: TRBJ2-5
cdr3_nt: TGTGCCAGCAGTTCCCCCGGGACTAGCGGGAGAGAGACCCAGTACTTC
cdr3_aa: CASSSPGTSGRETQYF

d_call: .
v_call: TRBV6-5
clone_size: .
j_call: TRBJ2-1
cdr3_nt: TGTGCCACCAAAAGGGGGATCAGCTCCTACAATGAGCAGTTCTTC
cdr3_aa: CATKRGISSYNEQFF

d_call: TRBD1
v_call: TRBV6-5
clone_size: .
j_call: TRBJ2-7
cdr3_nt: TGTGCCAGCGGACAGGGACCCTACGAGCAGTACTTC
cdr3_aa: CASGQGPYEQYF

d_call: TRBD1
v_call: TRBV19
clone_size: .
j_call: TRBJ1-2
cdr3_nt: TGTGCCAGTAGTCCCCGACAGGGGCAAGGCTACACCTTC
cdr3_aa: CASSPRQGQGYTF

d_call: .
v_call: TRBV7-2
clone_size: .
j_call: TRBJ2-5
cdr3_nt: TGTGCCAGCAGTCCCCGCGAGACCCAGTACTTC
cdr3_aa: CASSPRETQYF

d_call: TRBD2
v_call: TRBV5-6
clone_size: .
j_call: TRBJ2-7
cdr3_nt: TGTGCCAGCAGCTGGGGACTAGCGGGGACCTACGAGCAGTACTTC
cdr3_aa: CASSWGLAGTYEQYF

d_call: TRBD1
v_call: TRBV11-2
clone_size: .
j_call: TRBJ1-1
cdr3_nt: TGTGCCAGCAGCTTAGGACAGGGGTACACTGAAGCTTTCTTT
cdr3_aa: CASSLGQGYTEAFF